This TCR beta chain was sequenced for a study of T cells in Graves' hyperthyroidism and ophthalmopathy (dated by TCRdb to 2018 to 2020). Background for the entire study: Peripheral blood samples were taken at initial diagnosis, before any treatment was given. To identify distinguishing TCR V-J signatures, a discovery cohort of about a hundred patients was used, comprising 40 to 45 with Graves' ophthalmopathy and around 60 with stable Graves' hyperthyroidism. Whether ophthalmopathy could be predicted prospectively was tested in an independent validation cohort made up of about 20 hyperthyroidism patients plus 17 patients who later progressed to ophthalmopathy. The 85 to 100 discovery patients were randomly split 7:3 into training and test sets. The study also compared thyroid tissue and blood T-cell repertoires from about 6 Graves' hyperthyroidism patients. Following sampling, methimazole starting at 30 mg daily was given to hyperthyroidism patients, and high-dose intravenous methylprednisolone was given to ophthalmopathy patients. According to the paper, TCR Vbeta CDR3 sequencing was carried out on over 130 peripheral blood samples, which came from some 41 ophthalmopathy, approximately 72 hyperthyroidism and approximately 17 progressor patients.

Points the paper makes about the study in general: Ophthalmopathy was separated from stable hyperthyroidism by a 13 V-J signature model, with 85% to 90% sensitivity and about 81% specificity obtained in cross-validation and 80%/75% obtained in testing. During validation, the model predicted progression to ophthalmopathy a median of approximately 7 months ahead of onset, with approximately 71% sensitivity and almost 75% specificity. No statistical method was used to set the sample size in advance, and investigators knew the group allocation. Most expanded thyroid clonotypes (frequency above 0.001) were also detected in blood, a finding suggesting that blood repertoires may reflect thyroid immune responses.

The TCR beta CDR3 regions were amplified from the RNA transcripts. A first-round RT-PCR of the TCR CDR3 used the HTBI primer set with the Qiagen OneStep RT-PCR kit. Libraries were constructed in a second round of multiplex PCR, after which size selection and purification were performed. Libraries were sequenced paired-end with 100 bp reads on an Illumina HiSeq2000. Turning to the authors' computational methods: SOAPnuke was used to process the raw data, throwing out any read that contained adapters or uncalled bases, had a mean Phred below 15, or lacked an exact constant-primer or identifier match. COPE v1.2.5 was used to merge the high-quality paired reads, and each unique nucleotide sequence was defined as a clonotype. Clonotypes were aligned to IMGT TRBV, TRBD and TRBJ reference segments using MiTCR v1.1. Only V-J combinations with frequency above 0.0001, covering 99.2% of repertoires, were analysed. A TCS score was defined as the ratio of F50 (clonal expansion) to E x V (chaos), with BLOSUM62-based TCRdist applied between CDR3 peptides within each V-J. Welch's t-statistics and random forest reduced just over 500 V-J features to roughly 13, which were used in a naive Bayes classifier (R e1071). Using fastp trimming at Q25 and MiXCR clonotype assembly, TCRdb reanalyzed the public sequencing data and kept in-frame beta chains. Identical CDR3 protein sequences are pooled into one entry, listed with their most common genes and DNA. The V and J calls shown here were made by TCRdb, not taken from the authors' results. This sample lists about 210,000 distinct CDR3 sequences; approximately 17% were detected once. Under 65% of the sample belongs to the ten largest clones.

Sequences DFQATT (CDR1) and SNEGSKA (CDR2) are obtained from the germline V gene (reference sequence). V and J lose 1 base and 3 bases, and a span of 14 bases separates them. The CDR3 runs 15 residues from the cysteine to the phenylalanine. The only DNA kept is the CDR3, 45 bases in frame from the first base. The sample holds many counts of this clonotype. Its antigen target is currently unknown. The input lacks base qualities; no much larger clone sits a single base away. Graves' hyperthyroidism was defined as stable when no progression to ophthalmopathy occurred over 18 months of follow-up. The hyperthyroidism patients were between 18 and 65 years old and newly diagnosed, with a disease duration of less than 2 months. Any patient with an uncontrolled infection, another autoimmune disease, pregnancy or lactation was excluded. Clinical symptoms, serum thyroxine and TRAb, thyroid ultrasound, and orbital computed tomography formed the basis for the diagnoses. Ficoll-Paque density gradient centrifugation was used to isolate PBMCs from 9.5 to 10 ml of fresh peripheral blood. Total RNA was extracted with Trizol reagent, and quality was checked on an Agilent 2100 Bioanalyzer.

The receptor was isolated from a man between 45 and 60 years old with Graves' hyperthyroidism. The chain joins TRBV20-1 to TRBJ2-3, with no D gene named confidently. The sample was blood. This receptor carries the CDR3 CSARGVTVKTDTQYF. At the DNA level, the sequence is TGCAGTGCTAGAGGGGTCACAGTGAAGACAGATACGCAGTATTTT.